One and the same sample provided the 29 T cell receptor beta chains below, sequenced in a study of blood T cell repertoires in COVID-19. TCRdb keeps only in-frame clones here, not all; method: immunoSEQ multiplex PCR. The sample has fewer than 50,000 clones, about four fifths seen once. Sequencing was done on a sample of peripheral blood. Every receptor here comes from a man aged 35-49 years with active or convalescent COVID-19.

CDR3 sequence reads: CASSDPQGNQPQHF. CDR3 DNA: TGTGCCAGCAGCGACCCACAGGGGAATCAGCCCCAGCATTTT. V and J are TRBV27 and TRBJ1-5; 7 nucleotides agree with TRBD1. The V gene end was trimmed by 6 bases and the J gene end by 4 bases; junction bases not matched to a gene: 6. The CDR3 contains 14 residues. CDR1 and CDR2 from the germline V gene are MNHEY and SMNVEV (reference sequence).

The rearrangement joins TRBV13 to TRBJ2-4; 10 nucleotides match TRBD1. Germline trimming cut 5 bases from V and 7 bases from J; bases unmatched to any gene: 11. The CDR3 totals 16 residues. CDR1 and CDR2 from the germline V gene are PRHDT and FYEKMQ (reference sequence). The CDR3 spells CASSLGTGVSGNIQYF. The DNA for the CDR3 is TGTGCCAGCAGCCTCGGGACAGGGGTGTCCGGGAACATTCAGTACTTC.

The CDR3 DNA sequence: TGTGCCAGCTCGCCTAGGAGCGGCGAGCAGTACTTC. This translates into CASSPRSGEQYF. This chain links TRBV18 with TRBJ2-7, with D perhaps matching TRBD2 (5 bases). Per germline, CDR1 KGHSH and CDR2 LQKENI. The CDR3 consists of 12 residues. The V end lost 6 bases, the J end lost 6 bases, and 12 bases lay between the germline ends.

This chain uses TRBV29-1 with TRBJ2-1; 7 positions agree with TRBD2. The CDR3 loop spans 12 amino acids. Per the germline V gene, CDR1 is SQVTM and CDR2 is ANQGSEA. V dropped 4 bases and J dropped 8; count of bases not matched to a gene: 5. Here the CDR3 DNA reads TGCAGCGTTGGTCTAGCGGCACATGAGCAGTTCTTC. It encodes CSVGLAAHEQFF.

CDR3 DNA: TGTGCCAGCAGCTTGGGTGGAGGCTACGAGCAGTACTTC. Amino acid sequence: CASSLGGGYEQYF. The chain links TRBV5-6 to TRBJ2-7, with D tentatively TRBD2 (5 bases). CDR1 and CDR2 (germline): SGHDT, YYEEEE. The V and J ends lost 0 bases and 3 bases respectively, with 7 bases between them. The length of the CDR3 is 13 residues.

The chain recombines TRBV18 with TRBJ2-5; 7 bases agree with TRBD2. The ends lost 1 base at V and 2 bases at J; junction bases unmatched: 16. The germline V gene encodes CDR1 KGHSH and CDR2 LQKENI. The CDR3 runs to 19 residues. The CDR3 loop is CASSPRRRAGEGFQETQYF. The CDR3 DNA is TGTGCCAGCTCACCACGAAGACGTGCTGGGGAGGGGTTTCAAGAGACCCAGTACTTC.

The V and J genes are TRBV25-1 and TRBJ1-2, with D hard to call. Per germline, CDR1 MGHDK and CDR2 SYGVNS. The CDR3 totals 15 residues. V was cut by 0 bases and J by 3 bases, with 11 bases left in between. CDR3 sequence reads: CASSEYGESYYGYTF. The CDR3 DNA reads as TGTGCCAGCAGTGAATATGGAGAATCCTACTATGGCTACACCTTC.

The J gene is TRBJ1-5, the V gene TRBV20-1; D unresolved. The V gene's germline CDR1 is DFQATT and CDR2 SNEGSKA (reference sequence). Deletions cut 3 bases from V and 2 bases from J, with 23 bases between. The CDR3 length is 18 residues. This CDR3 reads CSASSRLWVDIGNQPQHF. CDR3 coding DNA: TGCAGTGCTAGTTCCAGGCTGTGGGTGGATATCGGCAATCAGCCCCAGCATTTT.

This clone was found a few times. CDR3 loop: CATFPGGPYGYTF. The CDR3 DNA is TGTGCCACCTTTCCGGGGGGCCCCTATGGCTACACCTTC. The gene calls are TRBV28 and TRBJ1-2; tentative D call: TRBD1 (6 bases). Germline loops: CDR1 MDHEN, CDR2 SYDVKM. V was trimmed by 10 bases and J by 4 bases, leaving 16 bases between them. There are 13 residues in the CDR3.

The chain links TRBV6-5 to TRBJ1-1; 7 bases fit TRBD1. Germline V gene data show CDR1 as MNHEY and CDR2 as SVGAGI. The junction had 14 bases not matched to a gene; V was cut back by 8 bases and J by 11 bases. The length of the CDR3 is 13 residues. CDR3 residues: CASLKQGEMEAFF. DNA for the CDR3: TGTGCCAGCCTGAAGCAGGGGGAAATGGAGGCTTTCTTT.

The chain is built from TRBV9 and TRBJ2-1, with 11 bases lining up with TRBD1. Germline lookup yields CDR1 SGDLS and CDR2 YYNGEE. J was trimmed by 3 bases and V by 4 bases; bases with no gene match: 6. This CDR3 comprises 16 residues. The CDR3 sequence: CASSLTGTGGYNEQFF. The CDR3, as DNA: TGTGCCAGCAGCTTGACCGGGACAGGGGGCTACAATGAGCAGTTCTTC.

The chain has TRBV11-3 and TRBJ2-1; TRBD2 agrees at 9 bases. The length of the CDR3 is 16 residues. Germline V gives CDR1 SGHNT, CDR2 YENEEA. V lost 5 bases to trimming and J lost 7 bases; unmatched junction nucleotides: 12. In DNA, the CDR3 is TGTGCCAGCAGCCAGGGAGGGCTAGCGGGAAAAAATGAGCAGTTCTTC. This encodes CASSQGGLAGKNEQFF. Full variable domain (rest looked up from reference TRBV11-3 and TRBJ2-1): EAGVVQSPRYKIIEKKQPVAFWCNPISGHNTLYWYLQNLGQGPELLIRYENEEAVDDSQLPKDRFSAERLKGVDSTLKIQPAELGDSAVYLCASSQGGLAGKNEQFFGPGTRLTVL.

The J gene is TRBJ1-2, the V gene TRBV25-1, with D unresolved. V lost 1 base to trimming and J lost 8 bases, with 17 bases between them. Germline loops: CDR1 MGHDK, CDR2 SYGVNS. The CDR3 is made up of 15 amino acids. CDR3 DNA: TGTGCCAGCAGTGAATTTCGCACCCTCAATAGAGGCTACACCTTC. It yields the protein CASSEFRTLNRGYTF.

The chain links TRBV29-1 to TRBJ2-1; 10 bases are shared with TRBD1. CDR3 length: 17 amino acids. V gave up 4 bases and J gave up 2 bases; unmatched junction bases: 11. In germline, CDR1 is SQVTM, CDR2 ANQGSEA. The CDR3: CSVADRGSLPPYNEQFF. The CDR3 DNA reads TGCAGCGTTGCGGACAGGGGGTCTCTACCCCCCTACAATGAGCAGTTCTTC.

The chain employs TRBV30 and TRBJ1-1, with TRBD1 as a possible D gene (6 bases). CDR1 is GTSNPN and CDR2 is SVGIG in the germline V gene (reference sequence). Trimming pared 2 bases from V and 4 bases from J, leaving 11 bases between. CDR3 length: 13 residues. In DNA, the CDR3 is TGTGCCTGGAGTAGTGGGGGCCCCACTGAAGCTTTCTTT. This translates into CAWSSGGPTEAFF.

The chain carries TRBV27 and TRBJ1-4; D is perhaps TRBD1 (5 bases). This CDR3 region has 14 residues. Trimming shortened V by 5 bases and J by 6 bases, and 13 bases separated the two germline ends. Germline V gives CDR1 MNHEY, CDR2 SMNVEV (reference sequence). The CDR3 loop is CASSPGLGDEKLFF. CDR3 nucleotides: TGTGCCAGCAGTCCGGGACTAGGAGATGAAAAACTGTTTTTT.

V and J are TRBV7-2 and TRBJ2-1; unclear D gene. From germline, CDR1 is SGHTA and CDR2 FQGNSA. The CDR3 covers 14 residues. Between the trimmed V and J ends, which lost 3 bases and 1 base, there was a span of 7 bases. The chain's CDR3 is CASSFFQSYNEQFF. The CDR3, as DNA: TGTGCCAGCAGCTTCTTCCAGTCCTACAATGAGCAGTTCTTC.

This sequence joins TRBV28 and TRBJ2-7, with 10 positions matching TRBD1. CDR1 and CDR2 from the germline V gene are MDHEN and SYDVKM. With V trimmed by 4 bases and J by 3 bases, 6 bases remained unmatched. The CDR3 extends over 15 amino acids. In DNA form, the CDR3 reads TGTGCCAGCAGTTCCTCAGGACAGGGGGACTACGAGCAGTACTTC. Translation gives CASSSSGQGDYEQYF.

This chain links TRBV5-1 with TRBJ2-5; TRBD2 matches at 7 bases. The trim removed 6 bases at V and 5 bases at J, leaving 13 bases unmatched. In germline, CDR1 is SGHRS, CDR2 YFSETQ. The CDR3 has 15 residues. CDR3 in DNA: TGCGCCAGCACTGGCAGGGCGGCGCGGGAGGAGACCCAGTACTTC. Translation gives CASTGRAAREETQYF.

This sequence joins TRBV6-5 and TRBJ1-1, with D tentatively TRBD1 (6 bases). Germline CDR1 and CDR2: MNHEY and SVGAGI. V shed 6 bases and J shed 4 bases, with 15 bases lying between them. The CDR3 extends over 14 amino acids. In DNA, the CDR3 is TGTGCCAGCAGCTCGACAGGTCGATCCACTGAAGCTTTCTTT. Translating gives CASSSTGRSTEAFF.

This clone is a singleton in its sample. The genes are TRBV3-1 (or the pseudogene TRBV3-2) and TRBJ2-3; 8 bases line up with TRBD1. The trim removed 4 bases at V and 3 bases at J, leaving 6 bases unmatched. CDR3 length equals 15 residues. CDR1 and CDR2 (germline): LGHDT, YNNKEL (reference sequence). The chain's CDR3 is CASSLRTGSTDTQYF. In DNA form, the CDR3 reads TGTGCCAGCAGCCTCCGGACAGGGTCTACAGATACGCAGTATTTT.

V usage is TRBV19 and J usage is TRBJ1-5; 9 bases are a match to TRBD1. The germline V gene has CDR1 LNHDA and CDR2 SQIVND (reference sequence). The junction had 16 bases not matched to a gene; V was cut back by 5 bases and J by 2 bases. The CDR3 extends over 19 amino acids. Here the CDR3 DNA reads TGTGCCAGTAGTTGGGGGGTGTACAGGGGGCTTGATGGCAATCAGCCCCAGCATTTT. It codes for CASSWGVYRGLDGNQPQHF.

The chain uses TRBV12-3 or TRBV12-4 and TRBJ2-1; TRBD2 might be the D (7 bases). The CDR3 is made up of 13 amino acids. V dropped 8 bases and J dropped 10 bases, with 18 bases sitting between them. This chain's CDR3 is CASGQEGGLEQFF. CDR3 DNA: TGTGCCAGCGGGCAAGAGGGGGGGCTGGAGCAGTTCTTC.

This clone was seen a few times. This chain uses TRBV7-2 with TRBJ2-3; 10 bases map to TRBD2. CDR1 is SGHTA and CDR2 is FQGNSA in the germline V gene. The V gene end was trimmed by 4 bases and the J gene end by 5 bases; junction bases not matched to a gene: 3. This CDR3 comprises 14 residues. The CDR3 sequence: CASSSRLAGDTQYF. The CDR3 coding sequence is TGTGCCAGCAGCTCCCGACTAGCGGGAGATACGCAGTATTTT.

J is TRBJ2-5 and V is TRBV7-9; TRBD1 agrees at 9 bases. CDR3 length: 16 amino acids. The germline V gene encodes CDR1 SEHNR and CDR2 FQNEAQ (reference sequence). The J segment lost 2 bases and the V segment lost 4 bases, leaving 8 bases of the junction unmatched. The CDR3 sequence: CASSSRGTGKQETQYF. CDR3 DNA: TGTGCCAGCAGCTCGAGAGGGACAGGGAAACAAGAGACCCAGTACTTC.

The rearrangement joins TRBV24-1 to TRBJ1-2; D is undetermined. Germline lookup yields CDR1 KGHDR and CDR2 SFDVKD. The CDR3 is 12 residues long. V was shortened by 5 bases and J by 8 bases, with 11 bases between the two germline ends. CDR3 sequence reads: CATSASEHGYTF. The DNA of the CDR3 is TGTGCCACCAGTGCGTCAGAACACGGCTACACCTTC.

CDR3 amino acids: CASSELRVVGTEAFF. CDR3 coding DNA: TGTGCCAGCAGTGAACTGAGGGTAGTGGGGACTGAAGCTTTCTTT. V and J are TRBV2 and TRBJ1-1; no clear D. The germline gives CDR1 SNHLY, CDR2 FYNNEI. V shed 2 bases and J shed 5 bases, with 15 bases lying between them. This CDR3 contains 15 residues.

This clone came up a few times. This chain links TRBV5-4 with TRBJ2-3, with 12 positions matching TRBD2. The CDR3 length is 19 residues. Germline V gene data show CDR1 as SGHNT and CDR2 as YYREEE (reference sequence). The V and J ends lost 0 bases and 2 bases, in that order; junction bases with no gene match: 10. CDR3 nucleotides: TGTGCCAGCAGCTTGGGACTAGCGGGGGCGGGAGGGGCCACAGATACGCAGTATTTT. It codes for CASSLGLAGAGGATDTQYF.

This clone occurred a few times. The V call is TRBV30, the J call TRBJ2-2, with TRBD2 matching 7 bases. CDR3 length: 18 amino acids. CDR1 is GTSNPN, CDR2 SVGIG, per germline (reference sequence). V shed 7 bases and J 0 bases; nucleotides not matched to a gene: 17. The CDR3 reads CASSGGSRRVANTGELFF. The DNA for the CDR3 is TGTGCCTCCTCGGGGGGTTCGAGGCGAGTGGCGAACACCGGGGAGCTGTTTTTT.